This TCR beta chain stems from a study of post-analysis software for immune sequencing data. Across the study: The disease courses covered relapsing-remitting, secondary progressive and progressive-relapsing multiple sclerosis.

Carried by the TCR beta cDNA libraries were unique molecular identifiers. TCRdb analysed the PCR reads with MiXCR anew, one entry per CDR3 protein. This table has around 500,000 distinct CDR3 sequences, around 31% appearing once. The material sequenced was blood. This TCR was sampled from a girl aged 2-17 years with multiple sclerosis.

CDR3 amino acids: CATSRGLAGGFSTDTQYF. CDR3 nucleotide sequence: TGTGCCACCAGCAGAGGACTAGCGGGGGGGTTTAGCACAGATACGCAGTATTTT. The rearrangement joins TRBV15 to TRBJ2-3; 14 bases are shared with TRBD2. The V segment lost 1 base and the J segment 0 bases; nucleotides outside the gene matches: 3. Germline V lookup: CDR1 LNHNV, CDR2 YYDKDF (reference sequence). The CDR3 has 18 amino acids.